This T cell receptor beta chain was found in a study of CD8 T cells in Susac syndrome. The V gene lost 0 bases and the J gene lost 5 bases, with 4 bases spanning the gap. The CDR3 totals 12 residues. Germline V gene data show CDR1 as MGHRA and CDR2 as YSYEKL. CD8+ and CD4+ blood T cells underwent TCR beta sequencing. A quantity of roughly 0.5 to 1 ug RNA underwent reverse transcription using random hexamers. An immunoSEQ multiplex PCR amplified TCR beta CDR3 over 54 Vbeta and 13 Jbeta. TCRdb called the immunoSEQ multiplex PCR reads again in MiXCR, with one record for every CDR3 protein. In the table there are about 300,000 distinct CDR3 sequences, over 75% of which are singletons.

Sequenced input: CD8+ T cells from PBMCs. The chain uses TRBV4-1 and TRBJ2-5; the D is unclear. The clonotype originates from a human donor with multiple sclerosis. The CDR3 region has the DNA TGCGCCAGCAGCCAAGATCTTGAGACCCAGTACTTC. The encoded protein is CASSQDLETQYF.